One and the same sample provided the 25 T cell receptor beta chains below, sequenced in a study of blood T cell repertoires in COVID-19. Assay: immunoSEQ multiplex PCR; the TCRdb copy retains only in-frame clones and omits some. The data hold around 500,000 clones, with 70% to 90% observed a single time. Source material: PBMCs or T cells enriched from blood (not recorded which). The receptors come from an older woman who had recovered from COVID-19.

The genes are TRBV28 and TRBJ2-3; D is possibly TRBD1 (6 bases). The V end was cut by 6 bases, the J end by 7 bases, with 20 bases between. Germline CDR1 reads MDHEN; CDR2 reads SYDVKM. This CDR3 contains 15 residues. CDR3 nucleotides: TGTGCCAGCAGCCGAGGGGGAACCTCCGTTTATACGCAGTATTTT. Translation: CASSRGGTSVYTQYF. Complete variable domain (other parts from reference TRBV28 and TRBJ2-3): DVKVTQSSRYLVKRTGEKVFLECVQDMDHENMFWYRQDPGLGLRLIYFSYDVKMKEKGDIPEGYSVSREKKERFSLILESASTNQTSMYLCASSRGGTSVYTQYFGPGTRLTVL.

The chain recombines TRBV13 with TRBJ2-7; 10 bases agree with TRBD2. After removal of 6 bases from V and 3 bases from J, the junction contained 8 bases not matched to a gene. Germline CDR1 PRHDT, CDR2 FYEKMQ (reference sequence). The CDR3 extends over 15 amino acids. DNA of the CDR3: TGTGCCAGCAGACGCCGACTAGCGGGTTTCTACGAGCAGTACTTC. As protein: CASRRRLAGFYEQYF.

The V call is TRBV7-8, the J call TRBJ2-5; 8 bases are a match to TRBD2. This CDR3 spans 17 amino acids. The J segment lost 2 bases and the V segment lost 1 base, leaving 9 bases of the junction unmatched. Germline CDR1 reads SGHVS; CDR2 reads FQNEAQ. In nucleotides, the CDR3 is TGTGCCAGCAGCTTAGGGCTGCTAGCGGGCCCTCAAGAGACCCAGTACTTC. This sequence encodes CASSLGLLAGPQETQYF.

The V gene is TRBV19, the J gene TRBJ1-1; TRBD1 aligns across 10 bases. This CDR3 has 16 amino acids. Unmatched junction bases numbered 5, after V lost 4 bases and J lost 0 bases. Germline-derived CDR1 and CDR2 are LNHDA and SQIVND (reference sequence). The CDR3 spells CASSKTGGRLNTEAFF. The CDR3 DNA reads as TGTGCCAGTAGTAAGACAGGGGGCCGTTTGAACACTGAAGCTTTCTTT. The full variable domain, its missing parts supplied by reference TRBV19 and TRBJ1-1, is DGGITQSPKYLFRKEGQNVTLSCEQNLNHDAMYWYRQDPGQGLRLIYYSQIVNDFQKGDIAEGYSVSREKKESFPLTVTSAQKNPTAFYLCASSKTGGRLNTEAFFGQGTRLTVV.

The chain employs TRBV6-5 and TRBJ2-4; 7 bases agree with TRBD2. J lost 3 bases, V lost 2 bases, and 4 bases had no gene match. Germline CDR1 reads MNHEY; CDR2 reads SVGAGI. This CDR3 is 15 amino acids long. This CDR3 reads CASSYPSGGKNIQYF. The CDR3, as DNA: TGTGCCAGCAGTTACCCATCGGGGGGCAAAAACATTCAGTACTTC.

This chain links TRBV24-1 with TRBJ1-5, with D uncertain. Germline V gene sequence: CDR1 KGHDR, CDR2 SFDVKD. The CDR3 loop spans 13 amino acids. Trimming pared 3 bases from V and 2 bases from J, leaving 4 bases between. CDR3 sequence (DNA): TGTGCCACCAGTGATGAGCGCAATCAGCCCCAGCATTTT. It codes for CATSDERNQPQHF.

The gene calls are TRBV5-1 and TRBJ2-3; D is perhaps TRBD1 (5 bases). CDR3 length: 16 amino acids. The germline CDR1 and CDR2 sequences are SGHRS and YFSETQ. Deletions cut 1 base from V and 2 bases from J, with 14 bases between. The CDR3 is CASSLSRDGYTDTQYF. The CDR3 DNA sequence: TGCGCCAGCAGCTTGTCCAGGGATGGGTACACAGATACGCAGTATTTT.

The rearrangement links TRBV21-1 to TRBJ2-5; the table calls TRBD1, which could not be checked here. TRBV21-1 represents a pseudogene. The CDR3 has 14 residues. The CDR3 sequence is CASSKVDRKETQYF. CDR3 coding DNA: TGTGCCAGCAGCAAAGTCGACAGGAAAGAGACCCAGTACTTC.

J is TRBJ2-3 and V is TRBV7-6; 9 positions match TRBD1. CDR3 length: 17 amino acids. CDR1 and CDR2 from the germline V gene are SGHVS and FNYEAQ. The V and J ends lost 1 base and 7 bases, in that order; junction bases with no gene match: 12. CDR3: CASSLGGGTGITYTQYF. The CDR3, as DNA: TGTGCCAGCAGCTTAGGTGGTGGGACAGGGATCACGTATACGCAGTATTTT.

The chain joins TRBV18 to TRBJ1-5; D possibly corresponds to TRBD1 (5 bases). Between the trimmed V and J ends, which lost 8 bases and 4 bases, there was a span of 18 bases. The CDR3 is made up of 15 amino acids. The germline V gene has CDR1 KGHSH and CDR2 LQKENI. CDR3 coding DNA: TGTGCCAGCCGGGGGTTTGGAGGTGGGAATCAGCCCCAGCATTTT. Protein: CASRGFGGGNQPQHF.

The J gene is TRBJ2-7, the V gene TRBV5-1; weak D call: TRBD2 (6 bases). Between the trimmed V and J ends, which lost 8 bases and 3 bases, there was a span of 15 bases. The CDR3 has 13 residues. The germline CDR1 and CDR2 sequences are SGHRS and YFSETQ. The CDR3 sequence is CASGLPGLYEQYF. The CDR3 region has the DNA TGCGCCAGTGGACTACCAGGACTCTACGAGCAGTACTTC. The full variable domain, its missing parts supplied by reference TRBV5-1 and TRBJ2-7, is KAGVTQTPRYLIKTRGQQVTLSCSPISGHRSVSWYQQTPGQGLQFLFEYFSETQRNKGNFPGRFSGRQFSNSRSEMNVSTLELGDSALYLCASGLPGLYEQYFGPGTRLTVT.

The chain is built from TRBV19 and TRBJ2-5; D is unclear. V was trimmed by 2 bases and J by 2 bases, leaving 12 bases between them. Germline V CDR1 and CDR2: LNHDA, SQIVND (reference sequence). CDR3 length equals 15 residues. The CDR3 DNA reads TGTGCCAGTAGTATAATTTTCTCCCAGCAAGAGACCCAGTACTTC. Its translation: CASSIIFSQQETQYF.

The chain employs TRBV11-2 and TRBJ1-1; 7 nucleotides agree with TRBD1. The CDR3 spans 13 residues. Trimming at V came to 6 bases and at J to 2 bases, leaving 3 bases not matched to a gene. Germline CDR1 is SGHAT and CDR2 is FQNNGV. This chain's CDR3 is CASRWDSNTEAFF. In DNA, the CDR3 is TGTGCCAGCAGGTGGGACAGCAACACTGAAGCTTTCTTT.

The chain uses TRBV4-1 and TRBJ2-1, with a weak D call TRBD2 (6 bases). There are 16 residues in the CDR3. Germline assignment: CDR1 MGHRA and CDR2 YSYEKL. Trimming removed 3 bases at V and 5 bases at J, with 17 bases between. The CDR3: CASSQGETASDNEQFF. Written as DNA, the CDR3 is TGCGCCAGCAGCCAGGGGGAAACAGCTAGCGACAATGAGCAGTTCTTC.

CDR3 sequence reads: CATSRDLGQGSSYNSPLHF. The CDR3 DNA reads TGTGCCACCAGCAGAGATCTAGGACAGGGGAGCTCCTATAATTCACCCCTCCACTTT. The chain recombines TRBV15 with TRBJ1-6, with 9 nucleotides matching TRBD1. The CDR3 spans 19 residues. Germline V gene lookup returns CDR1 LNHNV and CDR2 YYDKDF (reference sequence). The trim removed 0 bases at V and 0 bases at J, leaving 6 bases unmatched.

This rearrangement joins TRBV9 to TRBJ1-2; D is perhaps TRBD1 (6 bases). Germline lookup yields CDR1 SGDLS and CDR2 YYNGEE. This CDR3 spans 14 amino acids. V lost 4 bases, J lost 4 bases, and 14 bases lay in between. In DNA form, the CDR3 reads TGTGCCAGCAGCCCCGAGGGGGGGGTCTATGGCTACACCTTC. Residues: CASSPEGGVYGYTF.

This chain joins TRBV24-1 and TRBJ1-5; D is possibly TRBD1 (6 bases). Germline assignment: CDR1 KGHDR and CDR2 SFDVKD. Trimming removed 5 bases from V and 0 bases from J, with 10 bases in between. The CDR3 is 15 amino acids. CDR3 sequence: CATSAGANSNQPQHF. The CDR3 bases are TGTGCCACCAGTGCAGGGGCAAATAGCAATCAGCCCCAGCATTTT.

CDR3 DNA: TGTGCCAGCAGCGCGGACAGCCCATCCTACAATGAGCAGTTCTTC. As protein: CASSADSPSYNEQFF. V usage is TRBV9 and J usage is TRBJ2-1, with D possibly being TRBD1 (6 bases). Germline V gene sequence: CDR1 SGDLS, CDR2 YYNGEE. The CDR3 covers 15 residues. V was trimmed by 3 bases and J by 1 base, leaving 11 bases between them.

This rearrangement joins TRBV28 to TRBJ2-7; TRBD1 agrees at 7 bases. CDR3 length: 15 residues. With V trimmed by 6 bases and J by 4 bases, 12 bases remained unmatched. From germline, CDR1 is MDHEN and CDR2 SYDVKM. DNA for the CDR3: TGTGCCAGCAGCAAAACCCGGGACAGCATTTACGAGCAGTACTTC. This codes for CASSKTRDSIYEQYF. Full variable domain (rest looked up from reference TRBV28 and TRBJ2-7): DVKVTQSSRYLVKRTGEKVFLECVQDMDHENMFWYRQDPGLGLRLIYFSYDVKMKEKGDIPEGYSVSREKKERFSLILESASTNQTSMYLCASSKTRDSIYEQYFGPGTRLTVT.

The chain employs TRBV28 and TRBJ2-4, with 9 bases fitting TRBD1. With V trimmed by 5 bases and J by 8 bases, 7 bases remained unmatched. Germline lookup yields CDR1 MDHEN and CDR2 SYDVKM. The CDR3 is 14 amino acids. CDR3 nucleotide sequence: TGTGCCAGCAGTCCACAGGGGGCTGGGGACATTCAGTACTTC. Its protein is CASSPQGAGDIQYF.

The rearrangement joins TRBV2 to TRBJ2-5; 11 bases agree with TRBD2. Germline V CDR1 and CDR2: SNHLY, FYNNEI. The trim removed 6 bases at V and 2 bases at J, leaving 5 bases unmatched. CDR3 length equals 15 residues. The CDR3 spells CASRGTSGGQETQYF. The CDR3 region has the DNA TGTGCCAGCAGGGGAACTAGCGGGGGTCAAGAGACCCAGTACTTC.

This clone is a singleton in its sample. Other nucleotide sequences from this sample produce the same CDR3. The V and J genes are TRBV4-1 and TRBJ2-3; the D gene is possibly TRBD2 (6 bases). The CDR3 consists of 13 residues. The V end lost 2 bases, the J end lost 3 bases, and 6 bases lay between the germline ends. The V gene's germline CDR1 is MGHRA and CDR2 YSYEKL. The CDR3 loop is CASSQSGTDTQYF. The CDR3 coding sequence is TGCGCCAGCAGCCAAAGCGGGACAGATACGCAGTATTTT.

The V gene is TRBV20-1, the J gene TRBJ2-1; D remains unclear. V lost 0 bases to trimming and J lost 9 bases, with 6 bases between them. CDR3 size: 11 residues. The germline V gene encodes CDR1 DFQATT and CDR2 SNEGSKA (reference sequence). CDR3 region: CSARETGEQFF. The CDR3 DNA reads TGCAGTGCTAGAGAGACGGGTGAGCAGTTCTTC.

This chain uses TRBV19 with TRBJ1-5; TRBD1 matches 9 bases. This CDR3 is built from 17 residues. The V gene's germline CDR1 is LNHDA and CDR2 SQIVND (reference sequence). Germline trimming cut 4 bases from V and 4 bases from J; bases unmatched to any gene: 11. Here the CDR3 reads CASSRGTGKTGNQPQHF. For the CDR3, the DNA is TGTGCCAGTAGTAGGGGGACAGGGAAAACGGGGAATCAGCCCCAGCATTTT.

The table lists this clone with a count of one. This chain uses TRBV7-8 with TRBJ1-5; TRBD1 agrees at 9 bases. V was pared by 3 bases and J by 1 base, with 4 bases of the junction left unmatched. The germline V gene encodes CDR1 SGHVS and CDR2 FQNEAQ. This CDR3 region has 16 residues. CDR3: CASSLPGTGSNQPQHF. In DNA, the CDR3 is TGTGCCAGCAGCTTGCCCGGGACAGGGAGCAATCAGCCCCAGCATTTT.